Below, 14 T cell receptor beta chains from the same sample are listed, as sequenced in a study of blood T cell repertoires in COVID-19. Clones were sequenced by immunoSEQ multiplex PCR, and TCRdb holds only the in-frame ones, with some missing. Here the sample spans some 350,000 clones, around 91% being singletons. Input material: PBMCs or T cells enriched from blood (not recorded which). These receptors were collected from a man aged 18 to 29 who had recovered from COVID-19.

This chain joins TRBV6-5 and TRBJ1-2; 7 bases align to TRBD1. The ends lost 0 bases at V and 3 bases at J; junction bases unmatched: 1. Germline V gives CDR1 MNHEY, CDR2 SVGAGI. The CDR3 is 14 amino acids. The CDR3 spells CASSYSDRDYGYTF. The CDR3 DNA sequence: TGTGCCAGCAGTTACTCCGACAGGGACTATGGCTACACCTTC.

The V gene is TRBV4-2, the J gene TRBJ2-3; weak D call: TRBD1 (5 bases). V shed 1 base and J shed 3 bases, with 11 bases lying between them. The CDR3 is 15 amino acids. CDR1 LGHNA and CDR2 YNFKEQ come from the germline V gene. CDR3 loop: CASSQGPGPTDTQYF. In DNA, the CDR3 is TGTGCCAGCAGCCAAGGGCCAGGGCCTACAGATACGCAGTATTTT.

V and J are TRBV18 and TRBJ1-1, with D unresolved. Germline V gene data show CDR1 as KGHSH and CDR2 as LQKENI. V was clipped by 1 base and J by 1 base, with 19 bases between them. CDR3 length equals 18 residues. DNA for the CDR3: TGTGCCAGCTCACCACGCTCCGCCGAGGGCCCCCCGAACACTGAAGCTTTCTTT. This codes for CASSPRSAEGPPNTEAFF.

This rearrangement joins TRBV18 to TRBJ2-1; TRBD2 matches 13 bases. The V and J ends lost 4 bases and 7 bases, in that order; junction bases with no gene match: 4. This CDR3 region has 15 residues. Germline CDR1 reads KGHSH; CDR2 reads LQKENI. CDR3 sequence: CASSLGLAGVNEQFF. DNA for the CDR3: TGTGCCAGCTCACTCGGACTAGCGGGAGTAAATGAGCAGTTCTTC.

The chain couples TRBV5-5 to TRBJ1-5; D may be TRBD1 (5 bases). Germline CDR1 and CDR2: SGHKS and YYEKEE (reference sequence). V dropped 4 bases and J dropped 4 bases, with 9 bases sitting between them. CDR3 length: 13 amino acids. The CDR3 is CASSLTENQPQHF. The CDR3 nucleotides read TGTGCCAGCAGCCTGACAGAGAATCAGCCCCAGCATTTT.

This chain links TRBV12-5 with TRBJ2-7; TRBD2 matches 14 bases. The germline gives CDR1 LGHNT, CDR2 FRNRAP. Losses at the gene ends were 2 bases for V and 0 bases for J; bases not matched to a gene: 15. This CDR3 comprises 21 residues. CDR3 loop: CASGLIGGGLAGGTRSYEQYF. CDR3 nucleotides: TGTGCTAGTGGTTTGATTGGTGGTGGACTAGCGGGGGGTACCCGCTCCTACGAGCAGTACTTC. The full variable domain, in which reference TRBV12-5 and TRBJ2-7 provide the parts outside the CDR3, is DARVTQTPRHKVTEMGQEVTMRCQPILGHNTVFWYRQTMMQGLELLAYFRNRAPLDDSGMPKDRFSAEMPDATLATLKIQPSEPRDSAVYFCASGLIGGGLAGGTRSYEQYFGPGTRLTVT.

The J gene is TRBJ2-7, the V gene TRBV6-5, with D possibly TRBD1 on 6 matching bases. Germline CDR1 MNHEY, CDR2 SVGAGI. The CDR3 totals 15 residues. The V end was cut by 6 bases, the J end by 2 bases, with 17 bases between. CDR3 protein: CASRSLRDTPYEQYF. CDR3 DNA sequence: TGTGCCAGCAGGTCCCTACGGGACACACCCTACGAGCAGTACTTC.

The chain uses TRBV5-1 and TRBJ1-2; 8 bases fit TRBD1. The germline V gene has CDR1 SGHRS and CDR2 YFSETQ. The V and J ends lost 4 bases and 8 bases, in that order; junction bases with no gene match: 10. The CDR3 runs to 14 residues. CDR3: CASSRETGALGYTF. The CDR3 DNA reads TGCGCCAGCAGCCGGGAGACAGGGGCTTTAGGCTACACCTTC.

The V call is TRBV5-1, the J call TRBJ1-1, with a possible D match to TRBD1 (6 bases). Germline V CDR1 and CDR2: SGHRS, YFSETQ. The ends were cut back, 3 bases at V and 1 base at J, with 7 bases in the middle. The CDR3 contains 13 residues. CDR3 in amino acids: CASSWTENTEAFF. Written as DNA, the CDR3 is TGCGCCAGCAGCTGGACAGAGAACACTGAAGCTTTCTTT.

Concerning this clone: The sample contains more than one DNA sequence encoding this CDR3. V and J are TRBV28 and TRBJ2-7, with a tentative D call TRBD1 (7 bases). V lost 2 bases and J lost 0, with 8 bases in between. Germline loops: CDR1 MDHEN, CDR2 SYDVKM. CDR3 length equals 14 residues. Here the CDR3 reads CASSLQGGSYEQYF. CDR3 coding DNA: TGTGCCAGCAGTTTACAGGGGGGCTCCTACGAGCAGTACTTC.

The rearrangement uses TRBV5-6 and TRBJ2-3; 11 bases agree with TRBD2. Germline V gene lookup returns CDR1 SGHDT and CDR2 YYEEEE. J lost 5 bases, V lost 2 bases, and 13 bases had no gene match. The CDR3 is made up of 18 amino acids. The CDR3 region is CASSFGSFASGGQDTQYF. The CDR3 nucleotides read TGTGCCAGCAGCTTCGGCTCTTTTGCTAGCGGGGGGCAAGATACGCAGTATTTT.

The chain links TRBV2 to TRBJ2-7; 9 nucleotides agree with TRBD1. The CDR3 covers 12 residues. V trimming: 8 bases; J trimming: 1 base; junction bases outside the gene matches: 0. Germline V lookup: CDR1 SNHLY, CDR2 FYNNEI. CDR3 amino acids: CASGTGSYEQYF. CDR3 nucleotide sequence: TGTGCCAGCGGGACAGGGTCCTACGAGCAGTACTTC.

J is TRBJ1-1 and V is TRBV10-2; D may be TRBD1 (6 bases). Germline CDR1 is WSHSY and CDR2 is SAAADI. Trimming took off 6 bases at V and 4 bases at J, with 15 bases between the two ends. The CDR3 extends over 14 amino acids. DNA for the CDR3: TGCGCCAGCAGATACAGGGATTTAGCCACTGAAGCTTTCTTT. Translation: CASRYRDLATEAFF.

This clone has just a few counts. This rearrangement joins TRBV7-3 to TRBJ2-6; D possibly corresponds to TRBD1 (5 bases). The CDR3 has 15 residues. With 2 bases removed from V and 2 bases from J, the gap between germline ends came to 7 bases. The germline V gene encodes CDR1 SGHTA and CDR2 FQGTGA. The CDR3 here is CASSLPRAGANVLTF. The CDR3 region has the DNA TGTGCCAGCAGCTTACCCAGGGCTGGGGCCAACGTCCTGACTTTC.